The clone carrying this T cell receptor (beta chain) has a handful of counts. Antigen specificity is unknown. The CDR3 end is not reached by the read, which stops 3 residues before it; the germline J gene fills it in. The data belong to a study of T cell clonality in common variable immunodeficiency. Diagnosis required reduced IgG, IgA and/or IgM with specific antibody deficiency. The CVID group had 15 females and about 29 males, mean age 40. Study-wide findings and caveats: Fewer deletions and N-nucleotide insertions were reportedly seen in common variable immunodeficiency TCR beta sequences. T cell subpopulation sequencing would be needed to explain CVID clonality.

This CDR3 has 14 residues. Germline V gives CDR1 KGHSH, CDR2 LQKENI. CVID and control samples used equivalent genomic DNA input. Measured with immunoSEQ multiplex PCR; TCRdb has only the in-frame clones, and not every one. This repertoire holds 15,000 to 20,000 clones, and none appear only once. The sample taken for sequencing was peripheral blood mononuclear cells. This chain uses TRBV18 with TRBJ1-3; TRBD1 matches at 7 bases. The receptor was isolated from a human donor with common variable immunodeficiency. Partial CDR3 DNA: TGTGCCAGCTCACCAGGGAGGGACAGCGGCGAA. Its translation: CASSPGRDSGE. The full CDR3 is CASSPGRDSGEIYF. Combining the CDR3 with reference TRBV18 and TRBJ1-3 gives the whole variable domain NAGVMQNPRHLVRRRGQEARLRCSPMKGHSHVYWYRQLPEEGLKFMVYLQKENIIDESGMPKERFSAEFPKEGPSILRIQQVVRGDSAAYFCASSPGRDSGEIYFGEGSWLTVV.